This record looks at one T cell receptor (beta chain) sequence and its context. The target antigen is unknown. From germline, CDR1 is SGHRS and CDR2 YFSETQ. This CDR3 spans 16 amino acids. V dropped 3 bases and J dropped 4; count of bases not matched to a gene: 7. The entry originates in a study of response to subunit inactivated influenza vaccine. Study-wide findings and caveats: The study's authors posited that every seasonal influenza vaccination enlists few new T cells.

MiXCR, run by TCRdb on the RT-PCR reads, gives a single entry per CDR3 protein. The data contain around 190,000 distinct CDR3 sequences, approximately 14% of them singletons. V and J are TRBV5-1 and TRBJ2-3, with 11 positions matching TRBD2. This clonotype originated in a man in his fifties or sixties who received an inactivated influenza vaccine. Sequences were derived from CD8+ T cells sorted from PBMCs, sampled around 5 days after vaccination. The CDR3 bases are TGCGCCAGCAGCTGGATAGCGGGAGGGCCCGCAGATACGCAGTATTTT. Its translation is CASSWIAGGPADTQYF.